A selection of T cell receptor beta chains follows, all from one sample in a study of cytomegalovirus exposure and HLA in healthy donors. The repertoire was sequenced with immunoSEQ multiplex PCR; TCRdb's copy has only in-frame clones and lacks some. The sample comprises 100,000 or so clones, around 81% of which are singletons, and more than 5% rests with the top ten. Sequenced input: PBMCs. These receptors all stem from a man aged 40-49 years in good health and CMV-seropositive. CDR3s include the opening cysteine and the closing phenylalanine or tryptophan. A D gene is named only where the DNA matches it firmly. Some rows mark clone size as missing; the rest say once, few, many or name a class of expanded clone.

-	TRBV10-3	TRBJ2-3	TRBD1	CAIGDRDRQTDTQYF	TGTGCCATCGGGGACCGGGACAGGCAAACAGATACGCAGTATTTT
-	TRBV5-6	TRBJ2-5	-	CASSPWGVRETQYF	TGTGCCAGCAGCCCTTGGGGGGTTAGGGAGACCCAGTACTTC
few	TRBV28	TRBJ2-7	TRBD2	CASTPGLAGAGEQYF	TGTGCCAGCACCCCGGGACTAGCGGGAGCAGGGGAGCAGTACTTC
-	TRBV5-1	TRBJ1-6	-	CASSLQVGSPLHF	TGCGCCAGCAGCTTACAGGTTGGGTCACCCCTCCACTTT
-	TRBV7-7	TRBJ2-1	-	CASSLGQRSDEQFF	TGTGCTAGCAGCTTAGGACAGAGATCGGATGAGCAGTTCTTC
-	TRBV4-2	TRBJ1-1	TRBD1	CASSDGTGGDTEAFF	TGTGCCAGCAGCGACGGGACAGGGGGGGATACTGAAGCTTTCTTT
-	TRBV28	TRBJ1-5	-	CASRYLLGQPQHF	TGTGCCAGCAGATATCTACTAGGTCAGCCCCAGCATTTT
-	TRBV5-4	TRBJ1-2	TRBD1	CASSLAFGGTGVGGYTF	TGTGCCAGCAGCTTGGCCTTTGGTGGGACAGGGGTCGGTGGCTACACCTTC
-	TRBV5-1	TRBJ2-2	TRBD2	CASSTAGGLDTGELFF	TGCGCCAGCAGCACCGCGGGAGGGTTGGACACCGGGGAGCTGTTTTTT
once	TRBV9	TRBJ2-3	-	CASSVVMGGSGDTQYF	TGTGCCAGCAGCGTAGTTATGGGGGGATCGGGTGATACGCAGTATTTT
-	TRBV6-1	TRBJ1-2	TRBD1	CASRQDRDDGYTF	TGTGCCAGCAGACAGGACAGGGACGATGGCTACACCTTC
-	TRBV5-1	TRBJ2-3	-	CASSLGIKLDTQYF	TGCGCCAGCAGCTTGGGAATAAAACTAGATACGCAGTATTTT
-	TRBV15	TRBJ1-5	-	CATSRRTETRKPQHF	TGTGCCACCAGCAGAAGGACTGAAACCCGTAAGCCCCAGCATTTT
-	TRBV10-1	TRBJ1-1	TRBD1	CASSSDRGPTEAFF	TGCGCCAGCAGCTCGGACAGGGGGCCCACTGAAGCTTTCTTT
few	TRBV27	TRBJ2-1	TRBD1	CASRGQWSSYNEQFF	TGTGCCAGCAGGGGACAGTGGAGCTCCTACAATGAGCAGTTCTTC
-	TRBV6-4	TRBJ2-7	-	CASSDPRKEAYEQYF	TGTGCCAGCAGTGACCCCCGGAAGGAGGCCTACGAGCAGTACTTC
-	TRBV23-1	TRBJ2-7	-	CASRTQRRGPNYEQYF	TGCGCCAGCAGAACCCAAAGACGGGGTCCTAACTACGAGCAGTACTTC
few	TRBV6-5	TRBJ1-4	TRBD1	CASRRQGNEKLFF	TGTGCCAGCAGACGACAGGGTAATGAAAAACTGTTTTTT
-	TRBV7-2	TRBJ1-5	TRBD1	CASSPDRLRNQPQHF	TGTGCCAGCAGCCCGGACAGGTTACGAAATCAGCCCCAGCATTTT
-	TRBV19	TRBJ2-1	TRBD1	CASRKETGLGANEQFF	TGTGCCAGTAGGAAAGAGACAGGGCTGGGGGCCAATGAGCAGTTCTTC
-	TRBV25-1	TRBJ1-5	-	CASSESGLGNQPQHF	TGTGCCAGCAGTGAATCCGGGTTGGGCAATCAGCCCCAGCATTTT
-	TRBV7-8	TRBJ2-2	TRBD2	CASSRRSLAGGPPGELFF	TGTGCCAGCAGCCGACGTTCGCTAGCGGGAGGGCCCCCCGGGGAGCTGTTTTTT
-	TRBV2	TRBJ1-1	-	CASIGQNTEAFF	TGTGCCAGCATAGGACAAAACACTGAAGCTTTCTTT
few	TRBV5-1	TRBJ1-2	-	CASSQGAVVAAGYTF	TGCGCCAGCAGTCAAGGGGCGGTGGTTGCGGCTGGCTACACCTTC
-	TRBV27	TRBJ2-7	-	CASSFIGGYEQYF	TGTGCCAGCAGTTTTATAGGGGGCTACGAGCAGTACTTC
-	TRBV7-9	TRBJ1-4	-	CSHGRDGEKLFF	TGTTCCCACGGGAGGGATGGTGAAAAACTGTTTTTT
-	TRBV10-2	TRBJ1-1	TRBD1	CASMGQGNTEAFF	TGCGCCAGCATGGGACAGGGGAACACTGAAGCTTTCTTT
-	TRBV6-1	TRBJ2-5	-	CASTKKGFSETQYF	TGTGCCAGCACCAAGAAGGGGTTTTCGGAGACCCAGTACTTC
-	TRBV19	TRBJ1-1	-	CASSVLNTEAFF	TGTGCCAGTAGTGTCCTCAACACTGAAGCTTTCTTT
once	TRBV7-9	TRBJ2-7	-	CASSLGGLAYEQYF	TGTGCCAGCAGCTTAGGAGGGCTAGCGTACGAGCAGTACTTC
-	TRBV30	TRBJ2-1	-	CAWSVLDINEQFF	TGTGCCTGGAGTGTACTCGACATCAATGAGCAGTTCTTC